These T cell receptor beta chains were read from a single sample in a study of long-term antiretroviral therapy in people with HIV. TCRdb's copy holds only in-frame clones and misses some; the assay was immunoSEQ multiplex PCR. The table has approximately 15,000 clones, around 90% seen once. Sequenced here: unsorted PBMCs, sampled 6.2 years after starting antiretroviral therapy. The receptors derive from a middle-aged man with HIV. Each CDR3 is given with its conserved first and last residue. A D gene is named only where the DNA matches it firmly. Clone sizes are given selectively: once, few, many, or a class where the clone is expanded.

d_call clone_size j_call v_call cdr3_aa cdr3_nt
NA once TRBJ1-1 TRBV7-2 CASSVGRSNTEAFF TGTGCCAGCAGCGTGGGACGGTCGAACACTGAAGCTTTCTTT
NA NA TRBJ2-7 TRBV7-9 CASTSEDTYEQYF TGTGCCAGCACCTCGGAAGACACCTACGAGCAGTACTTC
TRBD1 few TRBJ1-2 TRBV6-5 CASREDRGLSYGYTF TGTGCCAGCAGGGAGGACAGGGGGCTCTCCTATGGCTACACCTTC
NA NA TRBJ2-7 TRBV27 CASSPGGAAKALHEQYF TGTGCCAGCAGCCCGGGTGGGGCAGCTAAGGCCCTCCACGAGCAGTACTTC
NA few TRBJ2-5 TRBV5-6 CASSLVQGIMETQYF TGTGCCAGCAGCTTGGTGCAGGGTATCATGGAGACCCAGTACTTC
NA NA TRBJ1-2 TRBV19 CASSIFGSGRTASNYGYTF TGTGCCAGTAGTATTTTTGGTTCCGGGAGGACAGCTTCTAACTATGGCTACACCTTC
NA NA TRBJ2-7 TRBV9 CASSVASSGSYEQYF TGTGCCAGCAGCGTAGCGAGTTCCGGCTCCTACGAGCAGTACTTC
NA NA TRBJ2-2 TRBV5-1 CASSLGTIFEGNGELFF TGCGCCAGCAGCTTGGGGACAATTTTTGAGGGAAACGGGGAGCTGTTTTTT
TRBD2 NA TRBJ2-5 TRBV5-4 CASSPSGNQETQYF TGTGCCAGCAGCCCTAGCGGGAACCAAGAGACCCAGTACTTC
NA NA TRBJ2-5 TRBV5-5 CASSVGKTQYF TGTGCCAGCAGCGTGGGGAAGACCCAGTACTTC
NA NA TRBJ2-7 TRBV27 CASSLRDHLTYEQYF TGTGCCAGCAGTTTACGGGACCATCTCACCTACGAGCAGTACTTC
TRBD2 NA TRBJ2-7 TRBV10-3 CAIRPGGRAYEQYF TGTGCCATCAGGCCCGGCGGGAGGGCCTACGAGCAGTACTTC
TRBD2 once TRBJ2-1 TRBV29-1 CSARAGASYNEQFF TGCAGCGCCCGAGCGGGAGCCTCCTACAATGAGCAGTTCTTC
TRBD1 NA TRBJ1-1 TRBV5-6 CASSLGVAQGYLLNTEAFF TGTGCCAGCAGCTTGGGGGTAGCACAGGGGTACTTGTTGAACACTGAAGCTTTCTTT
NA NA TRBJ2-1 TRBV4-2 CASSQSAGEVKQFF TGTGCCAGCAGCCAATCAGCGGGTGAAGTTAAGCAGTTCTTC
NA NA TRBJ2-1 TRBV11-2 CASSPLGAGYNEQFF TGTGCCAGCAGCCCCCTGGGGGCGGGATACAATGAGCAGTTCTTC
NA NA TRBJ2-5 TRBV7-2 CASSTGETETQYF TGTGCCAGCAGCACAGGAGAGACGGAGACCCAGTACTTC
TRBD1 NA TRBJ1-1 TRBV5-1 CASSLDGTGGTEAFF TGCGCCAGCAGCTTGGACGGGACAGGGGGCACTGAAGCTTTCTTT
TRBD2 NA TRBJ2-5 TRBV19 CASSTGLAGVASWEETQYF TGTGCCAGTAGTACGGGACTAGCGGGAGTCGCAAGTTGGGAAGAGACCCAGTACTTC
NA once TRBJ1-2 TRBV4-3 CASSRGRANYGYTF TGCGCCAGCAGCCGCGGACGCGCGAACTATGGCTACACCTTC
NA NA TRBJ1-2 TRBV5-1 CASSLVGSEYTF TGCGCCAGCAGCTTGGTAGGCTCGGAGTACACCTTC
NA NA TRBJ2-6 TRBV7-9 CASSFEAGANVLTF TGTGCCAGCAGCTTTGAGGCTGGGGCCAACGTCCTGACTTTC
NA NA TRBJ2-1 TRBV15 CATSRDGGARGNEQFF TGTGCCACCAGCAGAGATGGGGGAGCTCGAGGGAATGAGCAGTTCTTC
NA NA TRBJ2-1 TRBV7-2 CASSPTVRSGPRDEQFF TGTGCCAGCAGCCCAACCGTAAGGTCGGGGCCGAGGGATGAGCAGTTCTTC
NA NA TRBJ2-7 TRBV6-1 CASNLGGTTYEQYF TGTGCCAGCAATCTAGGCGGAACGACCTACGAGCAGTACTTC
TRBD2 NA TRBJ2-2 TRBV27 CASSLVAGGTGELFF TGTGCCAGCAGTTTGGTAGCGGGAGGCACCGGGGAGCTGTTTTTT
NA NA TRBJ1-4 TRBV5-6 CASSLAPQATNEKLFF TGTGCCAGCAGCTTGGCTCCGCAAGCAACTAATGAAAAACTGTTTTTT
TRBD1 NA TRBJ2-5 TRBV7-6 CASSRRTGGQETQYF TGTGCCAGCAGCCGTCGGACAGGGGGCCAAGAGACCCAGTACTTC
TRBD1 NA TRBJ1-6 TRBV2 CASSEAQGGNSPLHF TGTGCCAGCAGTGAAGCACAGGGGGGTAATTCACCCCTCCACTTT
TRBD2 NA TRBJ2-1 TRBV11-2 CASSFGTSNNEQFF TGTGCCAGCAGCTTCGGGACTAGCAACAATGAGCAGTTCTTC
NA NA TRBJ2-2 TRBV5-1 CASSGTVLIGELFF TGCGCCAGCTCCGGGACTGTTTTGATCGGGGAGCTGTTTTTT
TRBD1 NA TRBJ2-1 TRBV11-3 CASSLHPGQGREYNEQFF TGTGCCAGCAGCTTACACCCCGGACAGGGTCGGGAGTACAATGAGCAGTTCTTC
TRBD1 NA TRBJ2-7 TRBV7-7 CASSLGQDGDEQYF TGTGCTAGCAGCTTAGGACAGGATGGAGACGAGCAGTACTTC
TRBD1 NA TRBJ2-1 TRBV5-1 CASRLGQGIYNEQFF TGCGCCAGCAGGCTGGGACAGGGAATCTACAATGAGCAGTTCTTC
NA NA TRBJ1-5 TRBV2 CASSELGTGFFFPQHF TGTGCCAGCAGTGAATTAGGTACGGGGTTTTTTTTTCCCCAGCATTTT
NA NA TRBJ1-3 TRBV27 CASSPRLTSSGNTIYF TGTGCCAGCAGTCCGAGACTCACCTCTTCTGGAAACACCATATATTTT
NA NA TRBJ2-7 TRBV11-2 CASSPPGLGYEQYF TGTGCCAGCAGCCCCCCGGGGTTGGGCTACGAGCAGTACTTC
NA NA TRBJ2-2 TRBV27 CASSLSYTGELFF TGTGCCAGCAGTTTATCTTACACCGGGGAGCTGTTTTTT
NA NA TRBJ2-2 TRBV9 CASSVGGNTGELFF TGTGCCAGCAGCGTAGGAGGGAACACCGGGGAGCTGTTTTTT
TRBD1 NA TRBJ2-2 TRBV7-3 CASSFGTETGELFF TGTGCCAGCAGCTTCGGGACAGAAACCGGGGAGCTGTTTTTT
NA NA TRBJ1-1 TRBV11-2 CASSLLGGAEAFF TGTGCCAGCAGCCTCTTAGGGGGGGCTGAAGCTTTCTTT
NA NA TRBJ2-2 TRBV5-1 CASSGLGGTGELFF TGCGCCAGCAGCGGGCTGGGAGGCACCGGGGAGCTGTTTTTT
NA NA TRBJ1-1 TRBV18 CASSQDIVAFF TGTGCCAGCTCACAGGACATTGTAGCTTTCTTT
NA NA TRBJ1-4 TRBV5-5 CASSSGGGQTNEKLFF TGTGCCAGCAGTTCCGGAGGCGGACAGACTAATGAAAAACTGTTTTTT
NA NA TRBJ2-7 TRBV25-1 CASSQAGEQYF TGTGCCAGCAGCCAGGCGGGGGAGCAGTACTTC
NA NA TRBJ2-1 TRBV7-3 CASSLIGTTNGEQFF TGTGCCAGCAGCTTAATTGGGACAACGAACGGTGAGCAGTTCTTC
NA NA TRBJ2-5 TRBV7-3 CASRRNLWGTQYF TGTGCCAGCAGACGAAATCTCTGGGGGACCCAGTACTTC
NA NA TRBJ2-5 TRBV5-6 CASSLEVVQETQYF TGTGCCAGCAGCTTGGAGGTGGTACAAGAGACCCAGTACTTC
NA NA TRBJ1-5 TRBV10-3 CATLMPGGNQPQHF TGTGCCACCCTAATGCCCGGGGGCAATCAGCCCCAGCATTTT
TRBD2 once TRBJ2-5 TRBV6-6 CASSFRGGQETQYF TGTGCCAGCAGTTTTAGGGGAGGGCAAGAGACCCAGTACTTC
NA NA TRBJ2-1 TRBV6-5 CASSYAPGDYNEQFF TGTGCCAGCAGTTACGCCCCGGGGGACTACAATGAGCAGTTCTTC
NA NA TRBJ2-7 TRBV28 CASSLSAGFSSYEQYF TGTGCCAGCAGTTTATCCGCAGGCTTCAGCTCCTACGAGCAGTACTTC
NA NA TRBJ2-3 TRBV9 CASSLETGASTDTQYF TGTGCCAGCAGCCTAGAAACGGGTGCTAGCACAGATACGCAGTATTTT
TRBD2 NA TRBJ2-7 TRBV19 CASSMFRGFSGINEQYF TGTGCCAGTAGTATGTTCCGTGGGTTCAGCGGGATCAACGAGCAGTACTTC
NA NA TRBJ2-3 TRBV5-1 CASSLGQTDTQYF TGCGCCAGCAGCCTTGGGCAGACAGATACGCAGTATTTT
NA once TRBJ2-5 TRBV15 CATSRDPRGRETQYF TGTGCCACCAGCAGAGATCCGCGGGGTAGAGAGACCCAGTACTTC
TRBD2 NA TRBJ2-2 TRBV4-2 CASSQSPSGRAGTGELFF TGTGCCAGCAGCCAAAGCCCTAGCGGGAGGGCGGGCACCGGGGAGCTGTTTTTT
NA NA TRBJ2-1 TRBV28 CASSRNEQFF TGTGCCAGCAGCCGAAATGAGCAGTTCTTC
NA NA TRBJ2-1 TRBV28 CASSLGSYNEQFF TGTGCCAGCAGTTTAGGAAGCTACAATGAGCAGTTCTTC